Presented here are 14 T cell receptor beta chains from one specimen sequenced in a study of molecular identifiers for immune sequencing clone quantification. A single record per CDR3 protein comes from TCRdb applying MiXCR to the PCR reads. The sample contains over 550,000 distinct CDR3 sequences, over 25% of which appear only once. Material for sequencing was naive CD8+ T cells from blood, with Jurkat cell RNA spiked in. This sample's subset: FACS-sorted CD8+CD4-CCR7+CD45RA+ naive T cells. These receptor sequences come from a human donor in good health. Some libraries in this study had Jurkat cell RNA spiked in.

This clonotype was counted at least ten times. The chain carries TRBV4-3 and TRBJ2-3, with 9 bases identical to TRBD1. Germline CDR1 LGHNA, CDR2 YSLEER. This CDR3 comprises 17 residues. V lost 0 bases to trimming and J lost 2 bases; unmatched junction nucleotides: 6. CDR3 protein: CASSQEPGQGFTDTQYF. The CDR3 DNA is TGCGCCAGCAGCCAAGAGCCGGGACAGGGTTTCACAGATACGCAGTATTTT.

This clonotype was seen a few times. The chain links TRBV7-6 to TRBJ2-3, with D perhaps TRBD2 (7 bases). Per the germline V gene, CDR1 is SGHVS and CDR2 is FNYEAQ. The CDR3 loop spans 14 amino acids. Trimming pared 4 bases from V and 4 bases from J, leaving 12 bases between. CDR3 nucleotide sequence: TGTGCCAGCAGCTCGCTAGGGGGGGCAGATACGCAGTATTTT. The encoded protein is CASSSLGGADTQYF.

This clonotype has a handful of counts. CDR3 in DNA: TGCGCCAGCAGCCAGGAACAGGGGGCATCCTACAATGAGCAGTTCTTC. Translation gives CASSQEQGASYNEQFF. V is TRBV4-1 and J is TRBJ2-1, with TRBD1 matching over 9 bases. The CDR3 has 16 amino acids. The germline V gene has CDR1 MGHRA and CDR2 YSYEKL. V trimming: 3 bases; J trimming: 1 base; junction bases outside the gene matches: 4.

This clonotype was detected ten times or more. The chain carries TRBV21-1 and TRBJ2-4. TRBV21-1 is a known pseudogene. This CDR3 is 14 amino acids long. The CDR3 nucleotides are TGTGCGCAGGGGGTCGGGGAAACCAAAAACATTCAGTACTTC. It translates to CAQGVGETKNIQYF.

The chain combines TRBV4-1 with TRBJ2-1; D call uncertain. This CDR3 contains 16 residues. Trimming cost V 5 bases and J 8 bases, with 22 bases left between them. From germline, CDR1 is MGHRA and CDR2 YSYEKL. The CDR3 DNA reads TGCGCCAGCAGCACCCGCCATAGCTCGGGTGTTGATGAGCAGTTCTTC. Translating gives CASSTRHSSGVDEQFF.

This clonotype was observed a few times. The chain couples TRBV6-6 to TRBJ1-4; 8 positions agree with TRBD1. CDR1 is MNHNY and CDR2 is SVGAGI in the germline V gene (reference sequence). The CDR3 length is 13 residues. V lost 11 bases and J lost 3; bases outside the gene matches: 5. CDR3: CASQGASNEKLFF. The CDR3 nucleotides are TGTGCCTCCCAGGGGGCTTCTAATGAAAAACTGTTTTTT.

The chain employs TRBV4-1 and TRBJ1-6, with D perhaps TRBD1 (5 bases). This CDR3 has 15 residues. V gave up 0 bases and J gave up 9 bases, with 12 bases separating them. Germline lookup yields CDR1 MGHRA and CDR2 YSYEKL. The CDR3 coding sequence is TGCGCCAGCAGCCAAGATCAGGGCAAAGGTTCACCCCTCCACTTT. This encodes CASSQDQGKGSPLHF.

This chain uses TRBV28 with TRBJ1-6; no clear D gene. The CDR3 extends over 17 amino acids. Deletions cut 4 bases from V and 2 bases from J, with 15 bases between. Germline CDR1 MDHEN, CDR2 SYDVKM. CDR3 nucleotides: TGTGCCAGCAGTTCCGAACCCGTGGCAGCCTATAATTCACCCCTCCACTTT. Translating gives CASSSEPVAAYNSPLHF.

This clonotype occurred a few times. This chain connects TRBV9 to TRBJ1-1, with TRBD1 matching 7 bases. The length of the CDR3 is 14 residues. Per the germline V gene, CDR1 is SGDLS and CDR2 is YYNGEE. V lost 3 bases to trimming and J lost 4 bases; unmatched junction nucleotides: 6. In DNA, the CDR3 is TGTGCCAGCAGCGGGACCGCAGGGGGCACTGAAGCTTTCTTT. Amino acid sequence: CASSGTAGGTEAFF.

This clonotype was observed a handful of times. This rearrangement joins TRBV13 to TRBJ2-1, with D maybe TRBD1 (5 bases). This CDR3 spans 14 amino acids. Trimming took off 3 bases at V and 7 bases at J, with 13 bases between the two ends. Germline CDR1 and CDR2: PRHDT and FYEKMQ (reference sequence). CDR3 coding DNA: TGTGCCAGCAGCTTCCCAGGGCTGGGTAATGAGCAGTTCTTC. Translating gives CASSFPGLGNEQFF.

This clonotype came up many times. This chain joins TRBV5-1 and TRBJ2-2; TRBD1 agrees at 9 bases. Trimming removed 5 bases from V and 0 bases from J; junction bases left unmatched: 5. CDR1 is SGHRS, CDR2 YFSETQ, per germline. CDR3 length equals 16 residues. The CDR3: CASSWDREANTGELFF. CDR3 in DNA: TGCGCCAGCAGTTGGGACAGGGAAGCGAACACCGGGGAGCTGTTTTTT.

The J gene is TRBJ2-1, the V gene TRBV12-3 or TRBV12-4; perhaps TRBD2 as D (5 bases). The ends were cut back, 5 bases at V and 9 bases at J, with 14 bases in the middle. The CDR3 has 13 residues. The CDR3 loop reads CASSLGGWAEQFF. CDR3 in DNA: TGTGCCAGCAGTCTAGGCGGGTGGGCTGAGCAGTTCTTC.

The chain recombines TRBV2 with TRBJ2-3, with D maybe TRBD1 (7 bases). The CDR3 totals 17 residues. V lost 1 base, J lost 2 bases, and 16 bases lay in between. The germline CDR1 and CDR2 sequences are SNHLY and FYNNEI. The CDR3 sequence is CASSEGGQGGITDTQYF. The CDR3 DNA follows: TGTGCCAGCAGTGAAGGGGGGCAGGGGGGAATCACAGATACGCAGTATTTT.

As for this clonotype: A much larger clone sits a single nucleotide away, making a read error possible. Written as DNA, the CDR3 is TGTGCCTGCAGAATGACTAGGACTAGCGGGATCGGGACCGGGGAGCTGTTTTTT. Amino acid sequence: CACRMTRTSGIGTGELFF. The chain combines TRBV3-1 with TRBJ2-2; 12 bases are a match to TRBD2. Germline CDR1 LGHDT, CDR2 YNNKEL (reference sequence). The CDR3 loop spans 18 amino acids.